The clone carrying this TCR beta chain has a handful of counts. The target antigen is unknown. This sample is drawn from a study of siplizumab effects on memory and regulatory T cells. Broader study findings: Assignment to unstimulated subsets succeeded for only a minor fraction of the alloreactive clones.

The method was immunoSEQ multiplex PCR; TCRdb's version includes in-frame clones alone and lacks a portion of them. In the table there are just over 60,000 clones, 79% of which are singletons. The TCR comes from a human donor in good health. Sequences were obtained from memory CD4+ T cells sorted from blood.

CDR3 in DNA: TGCGCCAGCAGCTTGGGGGGGCAGGCCGTTGAAGCTTTCTTT. Encoded protein: CASSLGGQAVEAFF. The V call is TRBV5-1, the J call TRBJ1-1; D is possibly TRBD1 (6 bases). Germline V gene lookup returns CDR1 SGHRS and CDR2 YFSETQ. V was cut by 0 bases and J by 7 bases, with 13 bases left in between. This CDR3 spans 14 amino acids.